This record looks at one TCR beta chain sequence and its context. Germline V gene data show CDR1 as SNHLY and CDR2 as FYNNEI. Unmatched junction bases numbered 6, after V lost 5 bases and J lost 1 base. The CDR3 loop spans 16 amino acids. The age range of participants was 18 to 89 years, with residence in around 22 US areas. Two negative PCRs, clearance, or symptom resolution were required of recovered Cohort 3 donors. The sample originates from a study of blood T cell repertoires in COVID-19. Only in-frame clones appear in the TCRdb table, and some are missing; sequencing was by immunoSEQ multiplex PCR. The sample records hundreds of thousands of clones, 89% being singletons.

This TCR derives from a woman younger than 45 who had recovered from COVID-19. Material: PBMCs or T cells enriched from blood (not recorded which). The gene calls are TRBV2 and TRBJ2-5; 11 bases agree with TRBD2. CDR3 in DNA: TGTGCCAGCAGTACTATAGCGGGGGGGCCCCAAGAGACCCAGTACTTC. Its translation is CASSTIAGGPQETQYF.